This T cell receptor beta chain was profiled in a study of vaccination and CD4 T cells after COVID-19. The Oncomine TCR Beta short-read assay was applied to DNA of cultured CD4+ T cells. Each CDR3 protein is one row after TCRdb ran MiXCR on the PCR reads. The sample yields 9,500 to 15,000 distinct CDR3 sequences, over 50% seen once. As to this clonotype: Its antigen is unknown.

The ends were cut back, 4 bases at V and 3 bases at J, with 13 bases in the middle. The germline gives CDR1 MNHNS, CDR2 SASEGT. CDR3 size: 14 residues. Treatment in this sample: approximately 9-day PBMC culture with coronavirus spike peptide pools or control peptides (ViraFEST assay). The chain couples TRBV6-1 to TRBJ2-7, with a possible D match to TRBD2 (6 bases). The TCR comes from a human donor who had recovered from COVID-19. Sample: CD4+ T cells from blood, cultured in vitro. CDR3 nucleotides: TGTGCCAGCAGTGGTGGAGGGGCCCACTACGAGCAGTACTTC. Its protein product is CASSGGGAHYEQYF.